The 24 T cell receptor beta chains listed next were all sequenced from one sample in a study of shared clonotypes between healthy human individuals. As defined, naive CD8 cells were CD45RO-negative and positively selected for CCR7, with terminally differentiated effector memory CD45RA+ cells excluded. The repertoire was sequenced with immunoSEQ multiplex PCR; TCRdb's copy has only in-frame clones and lacks some. The profile covers 1.5 million to 2.5 million clones, with about 95% appearing a single time and 1% to 1.5% taken by the ten largest. Material: naive CD8+ T cells sorted from blood. The receptors shown here come from a man between 18 and 29 years old in good health.

This chain joins TRBV27 and TRBJ2-2; no reliable D call. Germline assignment: CDR1 MNHEY and CDR2 SMNVEV (reference sequence). The V end lost 9 bases, the J end lost 4 bases, and 9 bases lay between the germline ends. The CDR3 covers 12 residues. CDR3: CASSAVTGELFF. CDR3 DNA sequence: TGTGCCAGTAGTGCGGTCACCGGGGAGCTGTTTTTT.

The chain recombines TRBV27 with TRBJ1-5; no clear D. V dropped 0 bases and J dropped 5 bases, with 8 bases sitting between them. Germline CDR1 reads MNHEY; CDR2 reads SMNVEV (reference sequence). The CDR3 is 14 residues long. The CDR3 nucleotides are TGTGCCAGCAGTTTATCTGGGTTGGATCAGCCCCAGCATTTT. Translating gives CASSLSGLDQPQHF.

In regard to this clone: The same CDR3 is also encoded by other DNA sequences in this sample. The chain uses TRBV9 and TRBJ1-1; D remains ambiguous. Trimming removed 2 bases at V and 0 bases at J, with 5 bases between. There are 13 residues in the CDR3. Germline V gene lookup returns CDR1 SGDLS and CDR2 YYNGEE. In DNA, the CDR3 is TGTGCCAGCAGCGTTGGGATGAACACTGAAGCTTTCTTT. This sequence encodes CASSVGMNTEAFF.

This clone was detected only once. Within the sample, other DNA sequences also encode this same CDR3. The rearrangement links TRBV6-5 to TRBJ2-5; 8 nucleotides line up with TRBD1. This CDR3 contains 13 residues. Germline loops: CDR1 MNHEY, CDR2 SVGAGI. V trimming: 5 bases; J trimming: 3 bases; junction bases outside the gene matches: 2. CDR3 residues: CASSLDREETQYF. In DNA, the CDR3 is TGTGCCAGCAGTCTGGACAGGGAAGAGACCCAGTACTTC.

This chain joins TRBV6-5 and TRBJ2-3; D possibly corresponds to TRBD2 (5 bases). The CDR3 has 14 residues. V lost 5 bases to trimming and J lost 2 bases, with 11 bases between them. The germline V gene encodes CDR1 MNHEY and CDR2 SVGAGI. CDR3 nucleotide sequence: TGTGCCAGCAGTCAACTAGTATCCACAGATACGCAGTATTTT. It specifies CASSQLVSTDTQYF.

The table lists this clone with a count of one. This chain's CDR3 is CASSVGTANSPLHF. DNA of the CDR3: TGTGCCAGCAGCGTAGGGACGGCCAATTCACCCCTCCACTTT. The chain links TRBV9 to TRBJ1-6; no firm D call. CDR1 and CDR2 from the germline V gene are SGDLS and YYNGEE. The germline V and J ends were trimmed by 0 bases and 7 bases, with 8 bases remaining between them. This CDR3 region has 14 residues.

This chain connects TRBV5-1 to TRBJ2-7; no firm D call. The CDR3 is 14 residues long. Trimming stripped 0 bases from V and 0 bases from J, with 7 bases between. Germline V gene lookup returns CDR1 SGHRS and CDR2 YFSETQ. The CDR3: CASSLVTASYEQYF. The CDR3 bases are TGCGCCAGCAGCTTGGTAACAGCCTCCTACGAGCAGTACTTC.

J is TRBJ2-5 and V is TRBV9; perhaps TRBD2 as D (6 bases). Germline CDR1 reads SGDLS; CDR2 reads YYNGEE. This CDR3 region has 14 residues. V was shortened by 3 bases and J by 0 bases, with 9 bases between the two germline ends. CDR3 in amino acids: CASSEWGDQETQYF. The CDR3 region has the DNA TGTGCCAGCAGCGAGTGGGGGGACCAAGAGACCCAGTACTTC.

The chain carries TRBV5-6 and TRBJ1-2; 8 bases align to TRBD1. With 4 bases clipped from V and 5 bases from J, the junction kept 13 bases outside the gene matches. This CDR3 has 16 residues. The germline V gene has CDR1 SGHDT and CDR2 YYEEEE. CDR3 residues: CASSPDREGVPYGYTF. CDR3 nucleotides: TGTGCCAGCAGCCCGGACAGGGAGGGGGTGCCGTATGGCTACACCTTC.

The chain has TRBV5-6 and TRBJ2-1; 7 positions agree with TRBD2. Germline CDR1 SGHDT, CDR2 YYEEEE. CDR3 length: 15 amino acids. The V and J ends lost 1 base and 5 bases, in that order; junction bases with no gene match: 6. The CDR3 region is CASSLWEGWDNEQFF. For the CDR3, the DNA is TGTGCCAGCAGCTTGTGGGAGGGTTGGGACAATGAGCAGTTCTTC.

The chain recombines TRBV7-9 with TRBJ1-1, with a weak D call TRBD1 (5 bases). V was clipped by 4 bases and J by 2 bases, with 23 bases between them. The CDR3 contains 18 residues. The germline V gene encodes CDR1 SEHNR and CDR2 FQNEAQ (reference sequence). The CDR3 reads CASSSALGGKGNNTEAFF. CDR3 coding DNA: TGTGCCAGCAGCTCAGCACTTGGGGGGAAGGGTAATAACACTGAAGCTTTCTTT.

This chain connects TRBV7-9 to TRBJ1-5; a possible D gene is TRBD1 (6 bases). CDR3 length: 15 amino acids. V gave up 3 bases and J gave up 3 bases, with 12 bases separating them. Germline V gene lookup returns CDR1 SEHNR and CDR2 FQNEAQ (reference sequence). CDR3 nucleotides: TGTGCCAGCAGCTTTTCCTCAGGGGACAATCAGCCCCAGCATTTT. It is translated as CASSFSSGDNQPQHF.

The V gene is TRBV7-8, the J gene TRBJ2-7; D gene ambiguous. Trimming pared 2 bases from V and 3 bases from J, leaving 14 bases between. CDR3 length: 15 amino acids. Looked up from germline, CDR1 is SGHVS and CDR2 is FQNEAQ. The CDR3 region is CASSLFGQEFYEQYF. CDR3 DNA sequence: TGTGCCAGCAGCTTATTTGGCCAAGAATTCTACGAGCAGTACTTC.

The CDR3 loop reads CASRPGTEIFNQPQHF. The DNA of the CDR3 is TGTGCAAGTCGCCCCGGGACAGAAATATTCAATCAGCCCCAGCATTTT. V and J are TRBV12-2 and TRBJ1-5; the table's TRBD1 call for D was not verified on the DNA. TRBV12-2 is a pseudogene. There are 16 residues in the CDR3.

The V call is TRBV13, the J call TRBJ2-1; TRBD2 matches at 8 bases. The V gene's germline CDR1 is PRHDT and CDR2 FYEKMQ (reference sequence). V lost 2 bases and J lost 6; bases outside the gene matches: 6. The CDR3 covers 15 residues. The CDR3 DNA sequence: TGTGCCAGCAGCTTATTCGGACTAGCTTCCAATGAGCAGTTCTTC. It is translated as CASSLFGLASNEQFF.

A single count supports this clone. The genes are TRBV9 and TRBJ2-5, with 11 nucleotides matching TRBD1. This CDR3 has 15 residues. Germline values: CDR1 SGDLS, CDR2 YYNGEE. The V gene end was trimmed by 0 bases and the J gene end by 2 bases; junction bases not matched to a gene: 0. CDR3 region: CASSVGDRGQETQYF. In DNA, the CDR3 is TGTGCCAGCAGCGTAGGGGACAGGGGGCAAGAGACCCAGTACTTC.

J is TRBJ2-2 and V is TRBV10-2, with 9 bases that match TRBD2. The germline CDR1 and CDR2 sequences are WSHSY and SAAADI. This CDR3 comprises 15 residues. After removal of 7 bases from V and 0 bases from J, the junction contained 3 bases not matched to a gene. The chain's CDR3 is CASKLAGPNTGELFF. The CDR3 nucleotides are TGCGCCAGCAAGCTAGCGGGGCCGAACACCGGGGAGCTGTTTTTT.

This chain uses TRBV5-6 with TRBJ2-7; a weak D match, TRBD2 (5 bases). V was cut by 1 base and J by 4 bases, with 12 bases left in between. Germline CDR1 SGHDT, CDR2 YYEEEE. The CDR3 is 14 amino acids. CDR3 protein: CASSLSDGIYEQYF. The CDR3 bases are TGTGCCAGCAGCTTGTCGGACGGGATTTACGAGCAGTACTTC.

As for this clone: Within the sample, other DNA sequences also encode this same CDR3. The genes are TRBV28 and TRBJ1-2; 8 bases are a match to TRBD1. CDR1 is MDHEN, CDR2 SYDVKM, per germline. This CDR3 contains 13 residues. J was trimmed by 6 bases and V by 3 bases; bases with no gene match: 3. Here the CDR3 reads CASSFDRGHGYTF. Here the CDR3 DNA reads TGTGCCAGCAGTTTCGACAGGGGCCATGGCTACACCTTC.

The V call is TRBV29-1, the J call TRBJ2-7; D might be TRBD1 or TRBD2, each matching 5 bases. The germline V gene encodes CDR1 SQVTM and CDR2 ANQGSEA. The CDR3 has 13 amino acids. Trimming pared 5 bases from V and 1 base from J, leaving 12 bases between. CDR3 coding DNA: TGCAGCGTTACCGAAGGGGAGTCCTACGAGCAGTACTTC. It specifies CSVTEGESYEQYF.

As regards this clone: Other DNA sequences in the sample encode the same CDR3. This rearrangement joins TRBV2 to TRBJ1-2; a possible D gene is TRBD1 (5 bases). The CDR3 loop spans 12 amino acids. CDR1 is SNHLY and CDR2 is FYNNEI in the germline V gene. V was clipped by 1 base and J by 8 bases, with 8 bases between them. CDR3 bases: TGTGCCAGCAGTGAAGGGGGGAACGGCTACACCTTC. It codes for CASSEGGNGYTF.

The chain has TRBV27 and TRBJ2-3; 9 nucleotides match TRBD1. Per germline, CDR1 MNHEY and CDR2 SMNVEV (reference sequence). The CDR3 contains 14 residues. The ends lost 6 bases at V and 5 bases at J; junction bases unmatched: 6. CDR3 sequence: CASSLQGAIDTQYF. The CDR3 nucleotides are TGTGCCAGCAGCTTACAGGGGGCGATAGATACGCAGTATTTT.

Written as DNA, the CDR3 is TGTGCCAGCAGCCAAGCGGGAGGGCCCGATGAGCAGTTCTTC. Translating gives CASSQAGGPDEQFF. V and J are TRBV7-6 and TRBJ2-1; 10 nucleotides line up with TRBD2. The CDR3 is 14 amino acids. CDR1 is SGHVS, CDR2 FNYEAQ, per germline. V gave up 5 bases and J gave up 8 bases; unmatched junction bases: 6.

The CDR3 sequence: CASSMGGGDLSYEQYF. The CDR3 bases are TGTGCCAGTAGTATGGGAGGCGGGGACCTCTCCTACGAGCAGTACTTC. The chain has TRBV19 and TRBJ2-7, with D tentatively TRBD2 (6 bases). CDR1 LNHDA and CDR2 SQIVND come from the germline V gene (reference sequence). V lost 3 bases to trimming and J lost 0 bases, with 15 bases between them. The CDR3 runs 16 residues. Full variable domain (missing parts from reference TRBV19 and TRBJ2-7): DGGITQSPKYLFRKEGQNVTLSCEQNLNHDAMYWYRQDPGQGLRLIYYSQIVNDFQKGDIAEGYSVSREKKESFPLTVTSAQKNPTAFYLCASSMGGGDLSYEQYFGPGTRLTVT.